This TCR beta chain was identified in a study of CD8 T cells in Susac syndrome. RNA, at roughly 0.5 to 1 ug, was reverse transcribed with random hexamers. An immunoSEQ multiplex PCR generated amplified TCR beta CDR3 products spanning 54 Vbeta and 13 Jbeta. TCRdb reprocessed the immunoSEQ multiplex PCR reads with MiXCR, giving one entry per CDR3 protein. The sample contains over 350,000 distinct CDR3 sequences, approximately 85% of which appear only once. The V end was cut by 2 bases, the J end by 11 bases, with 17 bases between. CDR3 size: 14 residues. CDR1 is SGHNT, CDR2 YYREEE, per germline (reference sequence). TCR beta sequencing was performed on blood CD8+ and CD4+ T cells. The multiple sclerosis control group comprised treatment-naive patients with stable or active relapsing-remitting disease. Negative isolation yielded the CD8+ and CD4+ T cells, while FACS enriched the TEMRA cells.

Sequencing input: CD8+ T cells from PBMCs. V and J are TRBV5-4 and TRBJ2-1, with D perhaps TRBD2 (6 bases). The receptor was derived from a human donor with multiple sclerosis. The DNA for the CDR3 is TGTGCCAGCAGCTTTGGCGGGACCGTGGATCAGCAGTTCTTC. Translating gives CASSFGGTVDQQFF.